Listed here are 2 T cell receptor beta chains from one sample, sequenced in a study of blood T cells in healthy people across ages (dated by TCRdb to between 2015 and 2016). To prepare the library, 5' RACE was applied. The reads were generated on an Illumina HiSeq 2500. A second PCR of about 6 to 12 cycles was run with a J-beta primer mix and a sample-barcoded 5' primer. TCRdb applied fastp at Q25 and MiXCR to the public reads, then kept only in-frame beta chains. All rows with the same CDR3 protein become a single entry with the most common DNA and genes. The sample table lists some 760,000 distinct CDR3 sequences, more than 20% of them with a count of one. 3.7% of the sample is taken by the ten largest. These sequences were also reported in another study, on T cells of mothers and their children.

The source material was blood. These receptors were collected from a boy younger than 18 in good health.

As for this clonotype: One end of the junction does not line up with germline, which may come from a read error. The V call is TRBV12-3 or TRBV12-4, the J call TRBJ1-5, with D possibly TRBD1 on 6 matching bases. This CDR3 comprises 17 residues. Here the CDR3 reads CANSSGREQGGDRPQHF. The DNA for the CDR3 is TGTGCCAACAGTTCCGGGAGGGAACAAGGGGGTGATCGGCCCCAGCATTTT.

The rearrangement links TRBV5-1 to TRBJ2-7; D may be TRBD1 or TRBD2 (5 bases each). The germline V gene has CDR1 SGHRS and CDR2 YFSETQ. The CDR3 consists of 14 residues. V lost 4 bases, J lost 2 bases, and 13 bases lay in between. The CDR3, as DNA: TGCGCCAGCAGCCCTCGAGGGGTAGCCTACGAGCAGTACTTC. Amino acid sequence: CASSPRGVAYEQYF.